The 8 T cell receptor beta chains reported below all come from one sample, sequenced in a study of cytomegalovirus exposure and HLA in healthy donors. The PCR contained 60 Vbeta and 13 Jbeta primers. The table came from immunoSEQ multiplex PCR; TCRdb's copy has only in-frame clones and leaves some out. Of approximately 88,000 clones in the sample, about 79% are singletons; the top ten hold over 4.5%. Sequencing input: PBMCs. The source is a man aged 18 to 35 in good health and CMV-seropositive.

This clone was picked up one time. Here the CDR3 DNA reads TGCGCCAGCAGCTTGCGTGGTATGGGACAGGGTGCCAAAAACATTCAGTACTTC. Protein sequence: CASSLRGMGQGAKNIQYF. The chain carries TRBV5-1 and TRBJ2-4; 9 bases match TRBD1. The ends lost 1 base at V and 1 base at J; junction bases unmatched: 9. The CDR3 is made up of 18 amino acids. Germline values: CDR1 SGHRS, CDR2 YFSETQ.

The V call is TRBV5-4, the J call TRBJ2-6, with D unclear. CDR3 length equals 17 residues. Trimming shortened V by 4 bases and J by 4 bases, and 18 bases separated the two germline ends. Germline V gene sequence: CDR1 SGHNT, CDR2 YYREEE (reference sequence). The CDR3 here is CASSPQANSMGANVLTF. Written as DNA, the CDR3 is TGTGCCAGCAGCCCCCAAGCAAACAGTATGGGGGCCAACGTCCTGACTTTC.

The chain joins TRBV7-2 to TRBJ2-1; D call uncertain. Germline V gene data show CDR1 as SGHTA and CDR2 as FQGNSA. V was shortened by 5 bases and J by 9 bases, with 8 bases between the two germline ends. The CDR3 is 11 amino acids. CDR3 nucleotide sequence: TGTGCCAGCAGCGCGATCTCTGAGCAGTTCTTC. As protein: CASSAISEQFF.

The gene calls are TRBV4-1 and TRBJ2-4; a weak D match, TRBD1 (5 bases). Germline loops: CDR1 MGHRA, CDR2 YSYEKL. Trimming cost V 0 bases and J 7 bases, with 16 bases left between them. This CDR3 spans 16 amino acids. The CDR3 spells CASSQDPPIGANIQYF. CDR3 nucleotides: TGCGCCAGCAGCCAAGATCCCCCCATAGGGGCGAACATTCAGTACTTC.

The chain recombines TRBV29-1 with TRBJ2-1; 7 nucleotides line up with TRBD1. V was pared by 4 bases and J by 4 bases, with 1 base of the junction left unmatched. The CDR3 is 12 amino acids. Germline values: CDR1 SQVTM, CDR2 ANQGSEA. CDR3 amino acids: CSVGQGYNEQFF. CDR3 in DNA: TGCAGCGTTGGACAGGGTTACAATGAGCAGTTCTTC.

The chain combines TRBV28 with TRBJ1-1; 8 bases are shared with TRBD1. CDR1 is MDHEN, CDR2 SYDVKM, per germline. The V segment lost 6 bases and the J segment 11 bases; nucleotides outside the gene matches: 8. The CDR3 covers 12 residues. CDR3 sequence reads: CASRVDRDLAFF. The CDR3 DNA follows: TGTGCCAGCAGGGTGGACAGGGACTTGGCTTTCTTT. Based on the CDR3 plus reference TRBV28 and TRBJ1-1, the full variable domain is DVKVTQSSRYLVKRTGEKVFLECVQDMDHENMFWYRQDPGLGLRLIYFSYDVKMKEKGDIPEGYSVSREKKERFSLILESASTNQTSMYLCASRVDRDLAFFGQGTRLTVV.

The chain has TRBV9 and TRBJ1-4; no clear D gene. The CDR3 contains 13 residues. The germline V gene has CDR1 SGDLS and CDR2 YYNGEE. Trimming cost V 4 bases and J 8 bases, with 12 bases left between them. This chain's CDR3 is CASSPRGKEKLFF. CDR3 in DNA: TGTGCCAGCAGCCCTAGAGGCAAGGAAAAACTGTTTTTT.

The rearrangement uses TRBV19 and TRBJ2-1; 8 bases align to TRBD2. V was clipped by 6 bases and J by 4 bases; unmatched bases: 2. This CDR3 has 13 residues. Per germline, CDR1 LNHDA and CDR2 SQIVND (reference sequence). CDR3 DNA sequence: TGTGCCAGTAGACTAGCGGATTACAATGAGCAGTTCTTC. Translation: CASRLADYNEQFF.